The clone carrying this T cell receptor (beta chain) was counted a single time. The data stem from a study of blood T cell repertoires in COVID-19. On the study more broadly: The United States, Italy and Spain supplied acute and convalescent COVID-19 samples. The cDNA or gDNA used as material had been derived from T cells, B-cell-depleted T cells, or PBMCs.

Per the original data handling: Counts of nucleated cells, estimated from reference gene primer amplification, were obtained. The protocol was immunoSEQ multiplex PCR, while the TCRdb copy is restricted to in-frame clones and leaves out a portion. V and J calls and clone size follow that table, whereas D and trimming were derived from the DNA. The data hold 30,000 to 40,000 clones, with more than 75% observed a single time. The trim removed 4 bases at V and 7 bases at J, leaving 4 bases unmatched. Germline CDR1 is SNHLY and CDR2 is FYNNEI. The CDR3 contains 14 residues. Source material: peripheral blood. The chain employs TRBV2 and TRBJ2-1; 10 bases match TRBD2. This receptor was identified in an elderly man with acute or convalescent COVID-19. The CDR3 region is CASSGLLAGNEQFF. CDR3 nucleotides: TGTGCCAGCAGTGGTCTACTAGCGGGAAATGAGCAGTTCTTC.